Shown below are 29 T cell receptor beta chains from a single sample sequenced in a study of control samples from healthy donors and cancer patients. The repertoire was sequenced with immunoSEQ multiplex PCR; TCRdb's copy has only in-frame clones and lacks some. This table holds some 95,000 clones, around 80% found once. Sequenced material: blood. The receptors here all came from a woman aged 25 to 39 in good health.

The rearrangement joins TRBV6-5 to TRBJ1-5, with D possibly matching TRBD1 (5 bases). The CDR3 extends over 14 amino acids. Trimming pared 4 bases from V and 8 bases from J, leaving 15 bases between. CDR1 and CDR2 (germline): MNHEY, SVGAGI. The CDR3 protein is CASSSKEGMKPQHF. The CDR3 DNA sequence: TGTGCCAGCAGTTCGAAAGAGGGGATGAAGCCCCAGCATTTT.

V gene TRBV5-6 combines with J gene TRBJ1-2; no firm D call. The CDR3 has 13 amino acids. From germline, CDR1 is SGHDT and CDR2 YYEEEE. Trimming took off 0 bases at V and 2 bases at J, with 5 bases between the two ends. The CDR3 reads CASSLAENYGYTF. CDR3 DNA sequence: TGTGCCAGCAGCTTGGCTGAGAACTATGGCTACACCTTC. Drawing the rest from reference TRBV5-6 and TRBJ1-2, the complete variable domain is DAGVTQSPTHLIKTRGQQVTLRCSPKSGHDTVSWYQQALGQGPQFIFQYYEEEERQRGNFPDRFSGHQFPNYSSELNVNALLLGDSALYLCASSLAENYGYTFGSGTRLTVV.

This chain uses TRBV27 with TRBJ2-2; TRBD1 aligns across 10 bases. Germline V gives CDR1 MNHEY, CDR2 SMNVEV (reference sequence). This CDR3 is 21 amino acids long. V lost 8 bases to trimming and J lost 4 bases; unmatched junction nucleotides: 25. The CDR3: CASGKRQGARAGQRLTGELFF. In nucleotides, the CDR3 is TGTGCCAGCGGGAAGAGACAGGGGGCCAGAGCGGGGCAGCGCCTCACCGGGGAGCTGTTTTTT.

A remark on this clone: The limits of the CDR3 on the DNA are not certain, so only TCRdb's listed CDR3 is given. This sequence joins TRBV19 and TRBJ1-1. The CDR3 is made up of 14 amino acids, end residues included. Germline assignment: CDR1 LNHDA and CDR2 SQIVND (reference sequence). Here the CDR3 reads CASSTSVSNTEAFF.

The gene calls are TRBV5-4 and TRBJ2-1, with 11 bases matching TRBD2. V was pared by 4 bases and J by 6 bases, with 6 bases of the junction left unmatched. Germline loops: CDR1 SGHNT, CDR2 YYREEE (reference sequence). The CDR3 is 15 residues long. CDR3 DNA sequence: TGTGCCAGCAGCGTAGCGGGGGGGGCATTCAATGAGCAGTTCTTC. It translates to CASSVAGGAFNEQFF.

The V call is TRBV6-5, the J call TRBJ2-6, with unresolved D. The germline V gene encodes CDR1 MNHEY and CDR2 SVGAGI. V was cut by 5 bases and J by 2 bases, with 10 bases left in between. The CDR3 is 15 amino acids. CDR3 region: CASSKQAAGANVLTF. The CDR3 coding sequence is TGTGCCAGCAGTAAGCAGGCAGCTGGGGCCAACGTCCTGACTTTC.

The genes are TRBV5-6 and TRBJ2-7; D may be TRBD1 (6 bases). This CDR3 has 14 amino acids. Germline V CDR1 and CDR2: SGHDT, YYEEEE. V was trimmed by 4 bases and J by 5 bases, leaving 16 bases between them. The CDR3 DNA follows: TGTGCCAGCAGCCCACAGGGTTTCAAGAACGAGCAGTACTTC. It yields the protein CASSPQGFKNEQYF.

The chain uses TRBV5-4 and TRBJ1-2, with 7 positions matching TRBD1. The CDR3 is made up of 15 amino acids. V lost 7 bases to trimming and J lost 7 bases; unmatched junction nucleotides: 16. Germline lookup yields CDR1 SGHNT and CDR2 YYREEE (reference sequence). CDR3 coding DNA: TGTGCCAGCTCTCGTCGGGACAGAATAAAGGCTGGCTACACCTTC. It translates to CASSRRDRIKAGYTF.

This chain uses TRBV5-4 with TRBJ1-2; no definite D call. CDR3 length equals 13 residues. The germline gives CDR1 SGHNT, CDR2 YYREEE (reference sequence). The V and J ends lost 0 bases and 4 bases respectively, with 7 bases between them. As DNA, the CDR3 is TGTGCCAGCAGCTTGGACAGAGGCTATGGCTACACCTTC. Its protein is CASSLDRGYGYTF.

The CDR3 coding sequence is TGTGCCAGCAGTAAAGACAGGGGTCTGGGCACAGATACGCAGTATTTT. It codes for CASSKDRGLGTDTQYF. The genes are TRBV28 and TRBJ2-3; 8 bases line up with TRBD1. After removal of 5 bases from V and 1 base from J, the junction contained 8 bases not matched to a gene. Looked up from germline, CDR1 is MDHEN and CDR2 is SYDVKM. This CDR3 contains 16 residues. The variable domain in full, with the rest retrieved from reference TRBV28 and TRBJ2-3, is DVKVTQSSRYLVKRTGEKVFLECVQDMDHENMFWYRQDPGLGLRLIYFSYDVKMKEKGDIPEGYSVSREKKERFSLILESASTNQTSMYLCASSKDRGLGTDTQYFGPGTRLTVL.

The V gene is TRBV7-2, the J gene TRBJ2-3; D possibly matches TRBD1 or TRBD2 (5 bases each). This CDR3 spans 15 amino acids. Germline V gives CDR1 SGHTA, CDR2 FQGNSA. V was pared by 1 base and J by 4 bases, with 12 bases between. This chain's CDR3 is CASSLGGGSPDTQYF. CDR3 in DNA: TGTGCCAGCAGCTTAGGTGGGGGTTCCCCAGATACGCAGTATTTT.

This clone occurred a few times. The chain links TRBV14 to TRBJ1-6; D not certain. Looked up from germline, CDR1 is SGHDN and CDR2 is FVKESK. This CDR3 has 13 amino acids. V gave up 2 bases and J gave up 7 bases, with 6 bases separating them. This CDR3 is CASSQTRNSPLHF. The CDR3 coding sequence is TGTGCCAGCAGCCAAACGAGGAATTCACCCCTCCACTTT.

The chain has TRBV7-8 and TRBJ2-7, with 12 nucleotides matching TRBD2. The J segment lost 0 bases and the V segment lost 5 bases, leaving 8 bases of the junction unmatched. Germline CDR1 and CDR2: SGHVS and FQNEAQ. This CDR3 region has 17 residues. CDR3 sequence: CASSPRTSGEVSYEQYF. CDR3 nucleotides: TGTGCCAGCAGCCCGAGGACTAGCGGGGAAGTCTCCTACGAGCAGTACTTC.

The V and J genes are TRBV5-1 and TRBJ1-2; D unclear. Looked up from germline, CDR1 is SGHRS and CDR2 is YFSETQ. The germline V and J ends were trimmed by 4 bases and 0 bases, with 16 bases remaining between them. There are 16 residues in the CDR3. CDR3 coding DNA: TGCGCCAGCAGCCTACGGACGGGGATAGCTAACTATGGCTACACCTTC. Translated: CASSLRTGIANYGYTF.

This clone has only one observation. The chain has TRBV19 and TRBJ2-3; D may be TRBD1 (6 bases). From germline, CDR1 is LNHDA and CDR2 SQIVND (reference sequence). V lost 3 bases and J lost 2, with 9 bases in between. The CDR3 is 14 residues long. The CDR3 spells CASSIQGFTDTQYF. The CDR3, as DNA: TGTGCCAGTAGTATCCAGGGGTTCACAGATACGCAGTATTTT.

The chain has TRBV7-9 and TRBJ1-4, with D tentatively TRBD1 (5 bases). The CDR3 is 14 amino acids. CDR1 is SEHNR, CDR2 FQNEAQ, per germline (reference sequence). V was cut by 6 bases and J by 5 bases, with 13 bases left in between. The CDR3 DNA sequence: TGTGCCAGCAGGCGCTCGGGGGGAAATGAAAAACTGTTTTTT. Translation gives CASRRSGGNEKLFF. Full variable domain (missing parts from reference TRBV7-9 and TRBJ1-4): DTGVSQNPRHKITKRGQNVTFRCDPISEHNRLYWYRQTLGQGPEFLTYFQNEAQLEKSRLLSDRFSAERPKGSFSTLEIQRTEQGDSAMYLCASRRSGGNEKLFFGSGTQLSVL.

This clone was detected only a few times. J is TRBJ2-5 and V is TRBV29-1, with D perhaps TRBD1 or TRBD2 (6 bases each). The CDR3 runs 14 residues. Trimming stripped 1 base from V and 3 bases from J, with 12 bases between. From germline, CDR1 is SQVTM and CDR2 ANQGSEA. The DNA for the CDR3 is TGCAGCGTTGAAGTTGGGGGGCAGAAAGAGACCCAGTACTTC. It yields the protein CSVEVGGQKETQYF.

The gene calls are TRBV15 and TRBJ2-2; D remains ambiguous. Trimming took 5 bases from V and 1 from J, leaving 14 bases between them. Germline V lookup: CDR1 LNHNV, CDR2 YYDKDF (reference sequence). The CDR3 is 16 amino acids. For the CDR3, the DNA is TGTGCCACCAGCTATCCTACCCCCGGGAACACCGGGGAGCTGTTTTTT. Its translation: CATSYPTPGNTGELFF.

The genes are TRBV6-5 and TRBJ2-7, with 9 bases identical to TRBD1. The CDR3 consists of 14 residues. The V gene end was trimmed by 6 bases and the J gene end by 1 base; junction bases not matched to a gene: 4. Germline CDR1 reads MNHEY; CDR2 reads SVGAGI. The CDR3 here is CASRAGTGSYEQYF. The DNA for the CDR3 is TGTGCCAGCAGGGCCGGGACAGGGTCCTACGAGCAGTACTTC.

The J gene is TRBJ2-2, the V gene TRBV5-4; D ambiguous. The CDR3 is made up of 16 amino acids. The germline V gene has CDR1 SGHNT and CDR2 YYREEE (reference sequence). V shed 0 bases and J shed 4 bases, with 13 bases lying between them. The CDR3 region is CASSLARSDGTGELFF. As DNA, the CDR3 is TGTGCCAGCAGCTTGGCCCGGTCAGATGGCACCGGGGAGCTGTTTTTT.

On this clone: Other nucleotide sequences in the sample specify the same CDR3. The CDR3 DNA reads as TGTGCCAGCAGTGACAGCGGGGGGGCGACGGATACGCAGTATTTT. Its translation is CASSDSGGATDTQYF. The V call is TRBV6-4, the J call TRBJ2-3; the match to TRBD2 covers 10 bases. V trimming: 2 bases; J trimming: 6 bases; junction bases outside the gene matches: 5. Looked up from germline, CDR1 is MRHNA and CDR2 is SNTAGT. This CDR3 is built from 15 residues.

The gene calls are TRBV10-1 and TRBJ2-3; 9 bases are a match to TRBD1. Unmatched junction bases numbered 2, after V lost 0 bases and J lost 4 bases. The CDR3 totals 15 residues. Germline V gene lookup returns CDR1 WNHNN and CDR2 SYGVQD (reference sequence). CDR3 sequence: CASSESGTGSDTQYF. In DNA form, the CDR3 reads TGCGCCAGCAGTGAGTCAGGGACAGGGTCAGATACGCAGTATTTT.

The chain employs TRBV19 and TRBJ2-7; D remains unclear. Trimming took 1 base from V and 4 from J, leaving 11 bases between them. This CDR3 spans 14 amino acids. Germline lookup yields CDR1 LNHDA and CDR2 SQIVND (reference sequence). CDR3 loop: CASSIGGNEYEQYF. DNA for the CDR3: TGTGCCAGTAGTATAGGGGGTAATGAGTACGAGCAGTACTTC.

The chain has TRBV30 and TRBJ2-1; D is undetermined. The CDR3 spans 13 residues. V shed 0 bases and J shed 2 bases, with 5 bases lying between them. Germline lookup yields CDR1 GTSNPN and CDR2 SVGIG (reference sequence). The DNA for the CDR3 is TGTGCCTGGAGTGTATCTACCTACAATGAGCAGTTCTTC. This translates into CAWSVSTYNEQFF.

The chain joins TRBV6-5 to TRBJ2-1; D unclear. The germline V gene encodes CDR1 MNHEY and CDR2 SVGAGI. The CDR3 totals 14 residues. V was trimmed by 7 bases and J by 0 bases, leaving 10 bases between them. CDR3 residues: CASTLDFSYNEQFF. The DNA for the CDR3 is TGTGCCAGCACCCTAGATTTCTCCTACAATGAGCAGTTCTTC.

The CDR3 DNA is TGTGCCAGCACGAGGGGGGGGAGCTCCTACGAGCAGTACTTC. The encoded protein is CASTRGGSSYEQYF. V and J are TRBV11-2 and TRBJ2-7; possible D gene TRBD2, 7 bases. Trimming removed 7 bases at V and 0 bases at J, with 13 bases between. The CDR3 length is 14 residues. Germline V gene data show CDR1 as SGHAT and CDR2 as FQNNGV.

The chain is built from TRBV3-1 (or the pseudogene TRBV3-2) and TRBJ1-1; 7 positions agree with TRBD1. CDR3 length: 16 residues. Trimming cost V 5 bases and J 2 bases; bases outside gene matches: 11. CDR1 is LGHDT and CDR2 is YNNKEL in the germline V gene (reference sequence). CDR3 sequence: CASSKSTGDFNTEAFF. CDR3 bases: TGTGCCAGCAGCAAATCCACAGGGGATTTCAACACTGAAGCTTTCTTT.

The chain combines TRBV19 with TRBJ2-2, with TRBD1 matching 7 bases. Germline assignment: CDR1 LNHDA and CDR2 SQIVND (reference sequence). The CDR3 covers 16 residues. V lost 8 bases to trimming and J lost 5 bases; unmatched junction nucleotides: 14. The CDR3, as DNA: TGTGCCAGTGTAGCATTTGGACAGGTCAGTACCGGGGAGCTGTTTTTT. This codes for CASVAFGQVSTGELFF.

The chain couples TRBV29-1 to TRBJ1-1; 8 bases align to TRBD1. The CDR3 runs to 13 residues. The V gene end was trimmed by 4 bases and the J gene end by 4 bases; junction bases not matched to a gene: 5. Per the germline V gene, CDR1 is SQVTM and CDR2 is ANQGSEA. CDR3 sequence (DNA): TGCAGCGTTGCCCAGGGGGCTGGCACTGAAGCTTTCTTT. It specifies CSVAQGAGTEAFF.